This entry lists 11 T cell receptor beta chains sequenced from one sample in a study of metastatic and nonmetastatic thyroid tumors. All patients were treatment-naive before thyroid surgery. TCRdb reanalyzed the PCR reads via MiXCR. The repertoire has 14,000 to 15,000 clones, around 23% of them found once; the top ten carry 7.5% to 9%. Sequenced material: tumor tissue. Receptor source: a female donor with papillary thyroid cancer or a benign thyroid nodule (not recorded which). Some clones in this sample may be carry-over from other donors' samples.

This clone was seen ten or more times. The chain is built from TRBV20-1 and TRBJ2-7; no clear D. With 7 bases removed from V and 7 bases from J, the gap between germline ends came to 14 bases. Germline V lookup: CDR1 DFQATT, CDR2 SNEGSKA (reference sequence). This CDR3 has 11 amino acids. CDR3: CSVTTLGEQYF. Written as DNA, the CDR3 is TGCAGTGTTACAACCTTGGGGGAGCAGTACTTC.

V and J are TRBV19 and TRBJ2-7; D gene ambiguous. The CDR3 sequence is 13 residues long. Between the trimmed V and J ends, which lost 3 bases and 3 bases, there was a span of 9 bases. CDR1 LNHDA and CDR2 SQIVND come from the germline V gene (reference sequence). CDR3 amino acids: CASSISLFYEQYF. CDR3 DNA sequence: TGTGCCAGTAGTATCTCCCTTTTCTACGAGCAGTACTTC.

The gene calls are TRBV7-8 and TRBJ1-2, with D perhaps matching TRBD1 (5 bases). Per the germline V gene, CDR1 is SGHVS and CDR2 is FQNEAQ. The CDR3 totals 15 residues. V was pared by 2 bases and J by 4 bases, with 14 bases between. This CDR3 is CASSLQGSSIYGYTF. CDR3 nucleotides: TGTGCCAGCAGCTTACAGGGTTCGAGTATCTATGGCTACACCTTC.

This clone came up a few times. The chain recombines TRBV28 with TRBJ1-5; D is unresolved. Germline values: CDR1 MDHEN, CDR2 SYDVKM. V dropped 7 bases and J dropped 2 bases, with 12 bases sitting between them. This CDR3 is 14 amino acids long. The CDR3 nucleotides are TGTGCCAGCACCTCCCGGAGAGGCAATCAGCCCCAGCATTTT. Protein product: CASTSRRGNQPQHF.

The sample holds many counts of this clone. Different DNA sequences within this sample yield the same CDR3. The chain combines TRBV28 with TRBJ1-5, with TRBD1 as a possible D gene (6 bases). Germline V gene lookup returns CDR1 MDHEN and CDR2 SYDVKM. The CDR3 loop spans 15 amino acids. Between the trimmed V and J ends, which lost 8 bases and 2 bases, there was a span of 16 bases. The CDR3: CASRRGGGGNQPQHF. The CDR3 region has the DNA TGTGCCAGCCGGCGGGGGGGGGGCGGCAATCAGCCCCAGCATTTT.

The chain uses TRBV11-3 and TRBJ2-7; D ambiguous. The germline V gene encodes CDR1 SGHNT and CDR2 YENEEA. The CDR3 runs 14 residues. The V end lost 7 bases, the J end lost 0 bases, and 13 bases lay between the germline ends. The CDR3: CASKRTPSSYEQYF. The DNA for the CDR3 is TGTGCCAGCAAGAGGACCCCGAGCTCCTACGAGCAGTACTTC.

A word on this clone: At one end the junction does not follow the germline gene, possibly because of a read error. The chain couples TRBV5-1 to TRBJ2-5; no firm D call. The CDR3 length is 15 residues. Germline lookup yields CDR1 SGHRS and CDR2 YFSETQ. CDR3 sequence: CTSSLAKADQETQYF. The CDR3 coding sequence is TGCACCAGCAGCTTAGCCAAAGCCGACCAAGAGACCCAGTACTTC. The full variable domain, its missing parts supplied by reference TRBV5-1 and TRBJ2-5, is KAGVTQTPRYLIKTRGQQVTLSCSPISGHRSVSWYQQTPGQGLQFLFEYFSETQRNKGNFPGRFSGRQFSNSRSEMNVSTLELGDSALYLCTSSLAKADQETQYFGPGTRLLVL.

This clone was seen at least ten times. This sequence may be a read error, since a much larger clone differs from it by one base. The sample holds other DNA sequences that translate to the same CDR3. The chain links TRBV19 to TRBJ1-2, with 10 bases fitting TRBD1. This CDR3 comprises 13 residues. V lost 5 bases, J lost 8 bases, and 5 bases stayed unmatched. Germline CDR1 and CDR2: LNHDA and SQIVND (reference sequence). CDR3 nucleotides: TGTGCCAGTAGTTACGGGACAGGGGACGGCTACACCTTC. It codes for CASSYGTGDGYTF.

This clone was picked up a small number of times. This could be a read error, since a much larger clone is one nucleotide away. At the DNA level, this CDR3 is encoded by other sequences in the same sample as well. The chain has TRBV9 and TRBJ2-1, with 13 bases aligning to TRBD2. The CDR3 runs 16 residues. V lost 4 bases to trimming and J lost 2 bases; unmatched junction nucleotides: 3. CDR1 SGDLS and CDR2 YYNGEE come from the germline V gene. The CDR3, as DNA: TGTGCCAGCAGCCCGGGACTAGCGGGGACCTACAATGAGCAGTTCTTC. Amino acids: CASSPGLAGTYNEQFF.

This clone has just a few counts. No conserved phenylalanine or tryptophan ends this CDR3, so it is likely a read error. The gene calls are TRBV10-2 and TRBJ2-7; 8 bases align to TRBD1. This CDR3 is built from 13 residues. V lost 10 bases and J lost 5; bases outside the gene matches: 10. Germline V lookup: CDR1 WSHSY, CDR2 SAAADI. The CDR3 bases are TGCGCCACCATGCCAGGGGGCGGCAACGAGCAGTACTTG. As protein: CATMPGGGNEQYL.

The chain is built from TRBV5-1 and TRBJ2-1, with 8 bases that match TRBD1. J was trimmed by 7 bases and V by 2 bases; bases with no gene match: 11. Germline loops: CDR1 SGHRS, CDR2 YFSETQ. This CDR3 spans 16 amino acids. CDR3 nucleotide sequence: TGCGCCAGCAGCTTTCACCCGGGACAGGCCGATAATGAGCAGTTCTTC. This sequence encodes CASSFHPGQADNEQFF.